The next 24 T cell receptor beta chains were all read from a single sample in a study of blood T cell repertoires in COVID-19. The repertoire was sequenced with immunoSEQ multiplex PCR; TCRdb's copy has only in-frame clones and lacks some. The table records more than 150,000 clones, 75% to 90% of them present only once. Material: peripheral blood. All receptors come from a man aged 70-80 years with active or convalescent COVID-19.

The CDR3 DNA follows: TGTGCCACCAGCAGAGCTAGGCTCAACACCGATTACGAGCAGTACTTC. It is translated as CATSRARLNTDYEQYF. The rearrangement links TRBV15 to TRBJ2-7, with D uncertain. CDR1 and CDR2 from the germline V gene are LNHNV and YYDKDF (reference sequence). V lost 1 base and J lost 4, with 17 bases in between. The CDR3 is 16 residues long.

The chain combines TRBV6-1 with TRBJ2-3, with TRBD2 matching 10 bases. Germline-derived CDR1 and CDR2 are MNHNS and SASEGT. With 2 bases clipped from V and 6 bases from J, the junction kept 11 bases outside the gene matches. This CDR3 spans 17 amino acids. The CDR3: CASSEWASGGPWDTQYF. The CDR3 region has the DNA TGTGCCAGCAGTGAATGGGCTAGCGGGGGCCCTTGGGATACGCAGTATTTT.

The J gene is TRBJ2-1, the V gene TRBV21-1; the D call of TRBD2 is as the table states it, not checked on the DNA. TRBV21-1 is described as a pseudogene. CDR3 size: 21 residues. CDR3 DNA: TGTGCCAGCAGCAGAGTGGTGCCCCGATCGGGGGGGGCTAGGACTAACAATGAGCAGTTCTTC. Translation gives CASSRVVPRSGGARTNNEQFF.

The CDR3 reads CSVGQGVRQPQHF. In nucleotides, the CDR3 is TGCAGCGTTGGACAGGGGGTCCGTCAGCCCCAGCATTTT. The chain uses TRBV29-1 and TRBJ1-5; 9 bases match TRBD1. This CDR3 contains 13 residues. J gave up 6 bases and V 4 bases, and 4 bases lay outside the gene matches. Germline V CDR1 and CDR2: SQVTM, ANQGSEA.

This chain links TRBV7-8 with TRBJ1-6; TRBD1 is a possible D gene (6 bases). Germline lookup yields CDR1 SGHVS and CDR2 FQNEAQ. V lost 2 bases to trimming and J lost 5 bases, with 13 bases between them. This CDR3 region has 16 residues. CDR3 loop: CASSLSRQGNNSPLHF. In nucleotides, the CDR3 is TGTGCCAGCAGCTTATCTCGGCAGGGGAATAATTCACCCCTCCACTTT.

The J gene is TRBJ2-1, the V gene TRBV3-1 (or the pseudogene TRBV3-2), with D maybe TRBD2 (6 bases). The CDR3 consists of 16 residues. Germline assignment: CDR1 LGHDT and CDR2 YNNKEL (reference sequence). Trimming took off 2 bases at V and 5 bases at J, with 16 bases between the two ends. As DNA, the CDR3 is TGTGCCAGCAGCCAAACACTAGGCGGGAAACACAATGAGCAGTTCTTC. Its protein product is CASSQTLGGKHNEQFF.

This clone was counted once. The chain joins TRBV9 to TRBJ2-1; TRBD2 might be the D (6 bases). Germline V gene data show CDR1 as SGDLS and CDR2 as YYNGEE. The CDR3 length is 16 residues. Trimming shortened V by 4 bases and J by 0 bases, and 14 bases separated the two germline ends. The DNA for the CDR3 is TGTGCCAGCAGCCCATCTGCGGGGTACTCCTACAATGAGCAGTTCTTC. Amino acid sequence: CASSPSAGYSYNEQFF.

This chain links TRBV5-6 with TRBJ1-5; D not certain. The CDR3 contains 15 residues. Per the germline V gene, CDR1 is SGHDT and CDR2 is YYEEEE. The V and J ends lost 3 bases and 5 bases respectively, with 15 bases between them. The CDR3 protein is CASSWGGMKDQPQHF. The CDR3 DNA follows: TGTGCCAGCAGCTGGGGAGGGATGAAGGATCAGCCCCAGCATTTT. The full variable domain, rest sourced from reference TRBV5-6 and TRBJ1-5, is DAGVTQSPTHLIKTRGQQVTLRCSPKSGHDTVSWYQQALGQGPQFIFQYYEEEERQRGNFPDRFSGHQFPNYSSELNVNALLLGDSALYLCASSWGGMKDQPQHFGDGTRLSIL.

J is TRBJ2-1 and V is TRBV28; 9 bases align to TRBD2. V was clipped by 4 bases and J by 7 bases; unmatched bases: 14. Germline CDR1 reads MDHEN; CDR2 reads SYDVKM. The CDR3 is 17 residues long. CDR3 DNA: TGTGCCAGCAGTTCGACGAGGGGAAAGCGGGGGGCTAATGAGCAGTTCTTC. Protein sequence: CASSSTRGKRGANEQFF.

The chain is built from TRBV19 and TRBJ2-5, with TRBD1 matching over 8 bases. The CDR3 is 17 amino acids. Germline V gene data show CDR1 as LNHDA and CDR2 as SQIVND (reference sequence). V dropped 10 bases and J dropped 5; count of bases not matched to a gene: 21. As DNA, the CDR3 is TGTGCCACCACCGATGGGGCAGGGACAGGATGGCGGGAGACCCAGTACTTC. Protein sequence: CATTDGAGTGWRETQYF.

J is TRBJ1-1 and V is TRBV11-2; D gene ambiguous. Germline V lookup: CDR1 SGHAT, CDR2 FQNNGV. V lost 0 bases and J 7 bases, leaving 9 bases between the germline ends. The CDR3 runs to 13 residues. In nucleotides, the CDR3 is TGTGCCAGCAGCTTAGATGGGAGAAGTGAAGCTTTCTTT. Amino acids: CASSLDGRSEAFF.

The chain combines TRBV5-1 with TRBJ1-4, with 7 bases aligning to TRBD1. The CDR3 totals 15 residues. The germline V gene encodes CDR1 SGHRS and CDR2 YFSETQ. With 6 bases clipped from V and 0 bases from J, the junction kept 5 bases outside the gene matches. In nucleotides, the CDR3 is TGCGCCAGCACCACAGGGGCAACAACTAATGAAAAACTGTTTTTT. It specifies CASTTGATTNEKLFF.

This clone was observed a single time. The V and J genes are TRBV5-5 and TRBJ1-4; maybe TRBD1 (6 bases). Deletions cut 4 bases from V and 4 bases from J, with 11 bases between. The CDR3 covers 14 residues. CDR1 and CDR2 (germline): SGHKS, YYEKEE (reference sequence). CDR3 sequence (DNA): TGTGCCAGCAGCCCAGGACAGATTAATGAAAAACTGTTTTTT. The encoded protein is CASSPGQINEKLFF.

This chain connects TRBV2 to TRBJ2-2; 14 bases map to TRBD2. This CDR3 region has 15 residues. J was trimmed by 6 bases and V by 7 bases; bases with no gene match: 4. Germline V gene sequence: CDR1 SNHLY, CDR2 FYNNEI. DNA for the CDR3: TGTGCCAGCAAACGACTAGCGGGGGGGCCCGGGGAGCTGTTTTTT. Residues: CASKRLAGGPGELFF.

The chain uses TRBV7-9 and TRBJ2-1, with D hard to call. The CDR3 consists of 12 residues. Germline lookup yields CDR1 SEHNR and CDR2 FQNEAQ (reference sequence). V lost 2 bases and J lost 8, with 7 bases in between. The CDR3 DNA reads TGTGCCAGCAGCTTACTAAGCGATGAGCAGTTCTTC. It encodes CASSLLSDEQFF.

The chain has TRBV4-3 and TRBJ1-4, with 7 nucleotides matching TRBD1. V trimming: 0 bases; J trimming: 4 bases; junction bases outside the gene matches: 2. The germline V gene encodes CDR1 LGHNA and CDR2 YSLEER. This CDR3 contains 15 residues. CDR3 loop: CASSQDGTVNEKLFF. DNA of the CDR3: TGCGCCAGCAGCCAAGATGGGACAGTTAATGAAAAACTGTTTTTT.

This chain joins TRBV7-2 and TRBJ2-7, with 7 nucleotides matching TRBD2. Looked up from germline, CDR1 is SGHTA and CDR2 is FQGNSA. The V and J ends lost 5 bases and 7 bases, in that order; junction bases with no gene match: 8. CDR3 length: 13 residues. The CDR3 loop is CASSIGLVGEQYF. The CDR3 region has the DNA TGTGCCAGCAGCATTGGACTAGTTGGGGAGCAGTACTTC.

CDR3 sequence reads: CASLAEQVDNEQFF. In DNA form, the CDR3 reads TGTGCCAGCTTGGCGGAACAGGTAGACAATGAGCAGTTCTTC. The V and J genes are TRBV2 and TRBJ2-1, with a weak D call TRBD1 (5 bases). Trimming removed 8 bases from V and 5 bases from J, with 16 bases in between. This CDR3 spans 14 amino acids. The germline gives CDR1 SNHLY, CDR2 FYNNEI. The whole variable domain, filled in from reference TRBV2 and TRBJ2-1, reads EPEVTQTPSHQVTQMGQEVILRCVPISNHLYFYWYRQILGQKVEFLVSFYNNEISEKSEIFDDQFSVERPDGSNFTLKIRSTKLEDSAMYFCASLAEQVDNEQFFGPGTRLTVL.

The chain carries TRBV11-2 and TRBJ2-5; 7 bases line up with TRBD2. The length of the CDR3 is 14 residues. Germline CDR1 reads SGHAT; CDR2 reads FQNNGV. Trimming cost V 6 bases and J 5 bases; bases outside gene matches: 9. The CDR3 is CASSSWTSRETQYF. The DNA of the CDR3 is TGTGCCAGCAGTTCGTGGACTAGTCGGGAGACCCAGTACTTC.

The DNA for the CDR3 is TGTGCCAGCAGCGTTTTGACCCCGACAGGGATCGCAGATACGCAGTATTTT. Encoded protein: CASSVLTPTGIADTQYF. The gene calls are TRBV11-2 and TRBJ2-3; TRBD1 matches 7 bases. Germline CDR1 reads SGHAT; CDR2 reads FQNNGV. Trimming took 5 bases from V and 4 from J; bases not matched to a gene: 15. This CDR3 spans 17 amino acids.

The gene calls are TRBV10-2 and TRBJ2-2; the D is unclear. V gave up 7 bases and J gave up 4 bases, with 10 bases separating them. This CDR3 comprises 13 residues. In germline, CDR1 is WSHSY, CDR2 SAAADI. The CDR3 loop reads CASTVVPTGELFF. The CDR3 bases are TGCGCCAGCACGGTAGTACCCACCGGGGAGCTGTTTTTT.

This chain joins TRBV19 and TRBJ1-1, with 7 bases lining up with TRBD1. The CDR3 spans 16 residues. The V gene end was trimmed by 4 bases and the J gene end by 5 bases; junction bases not matched to a gene: 13. In germline, CDR1 is LNHDA, CDR2 SQIVND (reference sequence). CDR3 DNA: TGTGCCAGTAGTACCCCCCGACAGGGTCCGGGGACTGAAGCTTTCTTT. It is translated as CASSTPRQGPGTEAFF.

The chain joins TRBV4-2 to TRBJ1-3; unclear D gene. V dropped 0 bases and J dropped 3 bases, with 9 bases sitting between them. Germline loops: CDR1 LGHNA, CDR2 YNFKEQ. There are 15 residues in the CDR3. The CDR3 here is CASSQETGFGNTIYF. CDR3 DNA sequence: TGTGCCAGCAGCCAAGAGACGGGTTTTGGAAACACCATATATTTT.

This chain connects TRBV2 to TRBJ2-1; the D gene is possibly TRBD2 (7 bases). The CDR3 is made up of 12 amino acids. The germline gives CDR1 SNHLY, CDR2 FYNNEI. V gave up 5 bases and J gave up 6 bases, with 8 bases separating them. CDR3 in DNA: TGTGCCAGCAGTAGGGGGGGCAATGAGCAGTTCTTC. This encodes CASSRGGNEQFF.